This entry features one TCR beta chain sequence. V was pared by 2 bases and J by 2 bases, with 21 bases between. The CDR3 loop spans 18 amino acids. Looked up from germline, CDR1 is SGHVS and CDR2 is FQNEAQ. TCRdb processed the 5' RACE reads anew with MiXCR; each CDR3 protein has one entry. This table holds some 560,000 distinct CDR3 sequences, roughly 17% found once. The record originates from a study of T cells after yellow fever vaccination. The V and J genes are TRBV7-8 and TRBJ2-5; the D gene is possibly TRBD2 (6 bases). The sample here was PBMCs, taken more than 4 days after the first yellow fever vaccination. This clonotype was sampled from a young man who received the YFV17D yellow fever vaccine. The CDR3 bases are TGTGCCAGCAGCTTATCTAACCTCGCGGGACTGAAACAAGAGACCCAGTACTTC. Amino acids: CASSLSNLAGLKQETQYF.